The rows below give T cell receptor beta chains drawn from one sample of a study of cytomegalovirus exposure and HLA in healthy donors. Clones were read by immunoSEQ multiplex PCR, and TCRdb kept only the in-frame ones, dropping some. The sample consists of fewer than 130,000 clones, about three quarters of them appearing once. Sequenced: PBMCs. Every receptor here comes from a woman aged 60-70 years in good health and CMV-seropositive. Each CDR3 is given with its conserved first and last residue. Each record gives: CDR3 DNA, CDR3 protein, V gene, clone size, J gene, CDR3 length, D gene. The D gene is left open where the match is weak. Clone size is not always given. Where it is, it says once, few, many or a class for expanded clones.

TGTGCCAGCAGCTTAATGGACAGGGGCGACGAGCAGTACTTC,CASSLMDRGDEQYF,TRBV7-6,.,TRBJ2-7,14,TRBD1
TGTGCCAGCAGTGCCGGGACAGGCCACACAGATACGCAGTATTTT,CASSAGTGHTDTQYF,TRBV6-1,.,TRBJ2-3,15,TRBD1
TGTGCCAGGGGAGCCAGGACAGGGCATTGGGGCTACACCTTC,CARGARTGHWGYTF,TRBV11-3,.,TRBJ1-2,14,TRBD1
TGTGCCAGCAGCCAAGCTGGGCCCATTAACACCGGGGAGCTGTTTTTT,CASSQAGPINTGELFF,TRBV14,once,TRBJ2-2,16,.
TGTGCCAGCAGTATTTTAACAGGGACCACTGAAGCTTTCTTT,CASSILTGTTEAFF,TRBV28,once,TRBJ1-1,14,.
TGCGCCAGCAGCCAAACTGTTTCGGACACCTACTCCTACGAGCAGTACTTC,CASSQTVSDTYSYEQYF,TRBV4-1,once,TRBJ2-7,17,.
TGTGCCAGCAGCTTAGGGGGAGGGTCGAACACTGAAGCTTTCTTT,CASSLGGGSNTEAFF,TRBV11-3,.,TRBJ1-1,15,.
TGCAGCAAGACACTAGCGGATACGCAGTATTTT,CSKTLADTQYF,TRBV29-1,.,TRBJ2-3,11,TRBD2
TGTGCCAGCAGTTACCAACTAGCGGGAGGGCCGGAGACCCAGTACTTC,CASSYQLAGGPETQYF,TRBV27,.,TRBJ2-5,16,TRBD2
TGTGCCAGCAGCTTAGGCGGTCCCTCCTACGAGCAGTACTTC,CASSLGGPSYEQYF,TRBV7-8,.,TRBJ2-7,14,.
TGTGCCAGCAGCCAACTCCCCCCCTGGCTAGCGGGAGGGGGCTACAATGAGCAGTTCTTC,CASSQLPPWLAGGGYNEQFF,TRBV4-2,.,TRBJ2-1,20,TRBD2
TGTGCCAGCAGCAGCGTCGGGTCACCCCTCCACTTT,CASSSVGSPLHF,TRBV5-4,.,TRBJ1-6,12,.
TGTGCCAGCAGCGAGGGACAGGGCAGCTCCTACGAGCAGTACTTC,CASSEGQGSSYEQYF,TRBV9,.,TRBJ2-7,15,TRBD1
TGTGCCAGCAGCCCCGTTACGCTACCCTACGAGCAGTACTTC,CASSPVTLPYEQYF,TRBV27,.,TRBJ2-7,14,.
TGTGCCAGCTCACCAGGAGTGAACACTGAAGCTTTCTTT,CASSPGVNTEAFF,TRBV18,.,TRBJ1-1,13,.
TGCAGCGTTGTTGGGACAGGGAAGTACGAGCAGTACTTC,CSVVGTGKYEQYF,TRBV29-1,.,TRBJ2-7,13,TRBD1
TGTGCCAGCAGTTACTCCAAGGACTACTATGGCTACACCTTC,CASSYSKDYYGYTF,TRBV6-6,.,TRBJ1-2,14,.
TGCAGCGCCGACAGGGGGTTGAGAGAGACCCAGTACTTC,CSADRGLRETQYF,TRBV29-1,.,TRBJ2-5,13,TRBD1
TGTGCCAGCAGGCCGATAGGAGGCGGGAGCCGCACCGGGGAGCTGTTTTTT,CASRPIGGGSRTGELFF,TRBV4-2,.,TRBJ2-2,17,TRBD2
TGTGCCAGCAGCTCTCGACAGGGGGGCTACGAGCAGTACTTC,CASSSRQGGYEQYF,TRBV11-3,.,TRBJ2-7,14,TRBD1
TGTGCCACCAGCAGGGGAGGGACAGGGGCCTATGGCTACACCTTC,CATSRGGTGAYGYTF,TRBV15,.,TRBJ1-2,15,TRBD1
TGTGCCAGCAGTTCACAGGGTCCCCTATGGAATGAGCAGTTCTTC,CASSSQGPLWNEQFF,TRBV6-5,.,TRBJ2-1,15,.
TGTGCCAGCAGCTTAGCGGGGGCTATTACTAACAATGAGCAGTTCTTC,CASSLAGAITNNEQFF,TRBV5-4,.,TRBJ2-1,16,TRBD2
TGTGCCAGTATTCCGGGACACGCCACAGATACGCAGTATTTT,CASIPGHATDTQYF,TRBV19,.,TRBJ2-3,14,.
TGTGCCAGCAGCCGGGGGTCCTGGGCCTACGAGCAGTACTTC,CASSRGSWAYEQYF,TRBV5-4,few,TRBJ2-7,14,.
TGTGCCAGCAGTGAACCGAGCGGGAGGGCCGGGGGTGGTGAGCAGTTCTTC,CASSEPSGRAGGGEQFF,TRBV25-1,once,TRBJ2-1,17,TRBD2
TGTGCCAGCAGCCAAGAAAAATGGGGGGTTACTCAGCCCCAGCATTTT,CASSQEKWGVTQPQHF,TRBV4-2,.,TRBJ1-5,16,.